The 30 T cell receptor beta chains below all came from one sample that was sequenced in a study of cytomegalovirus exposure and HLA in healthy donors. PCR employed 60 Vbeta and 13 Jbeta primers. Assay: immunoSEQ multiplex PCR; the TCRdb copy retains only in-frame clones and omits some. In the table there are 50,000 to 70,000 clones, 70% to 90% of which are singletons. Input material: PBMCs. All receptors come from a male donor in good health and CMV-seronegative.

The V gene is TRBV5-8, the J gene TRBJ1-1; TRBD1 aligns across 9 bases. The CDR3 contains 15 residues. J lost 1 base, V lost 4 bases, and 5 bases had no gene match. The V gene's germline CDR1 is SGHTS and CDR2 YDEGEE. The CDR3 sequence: CASSGPGQGNTEAFF. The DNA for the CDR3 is TGTGCCAGCAGCGGCCCGGGACAGGGGAACACTGAAGCTTTCTTT.

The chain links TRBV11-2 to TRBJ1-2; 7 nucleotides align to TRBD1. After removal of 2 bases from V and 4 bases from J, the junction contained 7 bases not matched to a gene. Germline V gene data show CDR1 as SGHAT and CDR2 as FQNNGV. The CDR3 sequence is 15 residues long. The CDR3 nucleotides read TGTGCCAGCAGCTTATTTGGACAGGACTTCTATGGCTACACCTTC. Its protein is CASSLFGQDFYGYTF.

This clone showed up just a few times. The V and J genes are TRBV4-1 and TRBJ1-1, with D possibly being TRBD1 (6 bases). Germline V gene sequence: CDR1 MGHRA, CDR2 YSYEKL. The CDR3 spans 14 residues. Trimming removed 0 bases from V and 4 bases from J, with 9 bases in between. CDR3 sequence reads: CASSQEGAFTEAFF. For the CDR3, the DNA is TGCGCCAGCAGCCAAGAGGGGGCGTTCACTGAAGCTTTCTTT.

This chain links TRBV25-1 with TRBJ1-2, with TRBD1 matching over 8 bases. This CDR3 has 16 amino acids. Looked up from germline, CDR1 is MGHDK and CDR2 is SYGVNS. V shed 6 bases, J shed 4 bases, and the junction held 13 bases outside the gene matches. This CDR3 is CASSALGGTGPYGYTF. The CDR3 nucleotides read TGTGCCAGCAGCGCCCTAGGGGGGACAGGCCCCTATGGCTACACCTTC.

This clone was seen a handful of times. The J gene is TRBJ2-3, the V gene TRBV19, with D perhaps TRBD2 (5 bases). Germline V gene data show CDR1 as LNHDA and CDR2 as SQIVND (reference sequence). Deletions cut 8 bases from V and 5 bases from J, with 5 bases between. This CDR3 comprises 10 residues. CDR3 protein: CASEGDTQYF. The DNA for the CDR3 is TGTGCCAGTGAGGGAGATACGCAGTATTTT.

CDR3 region: CASSPGTGVYEQYF. The CDR3 DNA sequence: TGTGCCAGCAGTCCCGGGACAGGGGTCTACGAGCAGTACTTC. The chain is built from TRBV27 and TRBJ2-7; 10 bases align to TRBD1. The germline gives CDR1 MNHEY, CDR2 SMNVEV (reference sequence). CDR3 size: 14 residues. The V segment lost 5 bases and the J segment 3 bases; nucleotides outside the gene matches: 4.

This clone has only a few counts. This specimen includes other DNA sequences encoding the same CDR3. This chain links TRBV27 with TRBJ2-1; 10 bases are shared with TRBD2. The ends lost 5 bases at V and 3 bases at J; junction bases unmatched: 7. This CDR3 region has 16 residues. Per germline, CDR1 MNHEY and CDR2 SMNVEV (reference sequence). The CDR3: CASSPGTSGVYNEQFF. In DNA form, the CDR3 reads TGTGCCAGCAGTCCCGGCACTAGCGGGGTCTACAATGAGCAGTTCTTC.

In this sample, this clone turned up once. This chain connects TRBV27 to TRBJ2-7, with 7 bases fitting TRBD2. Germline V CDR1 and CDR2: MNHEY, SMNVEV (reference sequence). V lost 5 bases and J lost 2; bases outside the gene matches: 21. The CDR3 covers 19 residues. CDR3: CASSPSGGDYPGLAYEQYF. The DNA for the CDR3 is TGTGCCAGCAGTCCTTCCGGCGGGGATTATCCCGGACTAGCCTACGAGCAGTACTTC.

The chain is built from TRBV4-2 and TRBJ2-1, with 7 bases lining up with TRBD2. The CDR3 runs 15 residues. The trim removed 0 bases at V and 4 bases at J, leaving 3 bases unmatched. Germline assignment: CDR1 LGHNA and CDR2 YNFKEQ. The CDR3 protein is CASSQEGGGYNEQFF. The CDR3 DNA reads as TGTGCCAGCAGCCAAGAGGGGGGGGGATACAATGAGCAGTTCTTC.

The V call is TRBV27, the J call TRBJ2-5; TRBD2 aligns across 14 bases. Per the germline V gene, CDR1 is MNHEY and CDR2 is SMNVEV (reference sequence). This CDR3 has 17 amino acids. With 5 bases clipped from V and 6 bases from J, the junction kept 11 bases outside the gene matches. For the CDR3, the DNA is TGTGCCAGCAGTCCCGTGTCCGGGACTAGCGGGGGCCAGACCCAGTACTTC. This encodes CASSPVSGTSGGQTQYF.

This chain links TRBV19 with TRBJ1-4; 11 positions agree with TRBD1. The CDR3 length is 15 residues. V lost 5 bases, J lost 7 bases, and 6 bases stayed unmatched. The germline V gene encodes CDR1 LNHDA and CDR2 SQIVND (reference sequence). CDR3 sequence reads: CASSPGQGAGEKLFF. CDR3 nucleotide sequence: TGTGCCAGTAGTCCAGGACAGGGGGCAGGTGAAAAACTGTTTTTT.

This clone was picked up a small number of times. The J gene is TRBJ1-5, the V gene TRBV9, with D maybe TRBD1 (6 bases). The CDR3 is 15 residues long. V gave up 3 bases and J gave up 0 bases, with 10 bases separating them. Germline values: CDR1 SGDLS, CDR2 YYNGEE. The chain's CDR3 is CASSEQGHSNQPQHF. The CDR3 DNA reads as TGTGCCAGCAGCGAACAGGGTCATAGCAATCAGCCCCAGCATTTT.

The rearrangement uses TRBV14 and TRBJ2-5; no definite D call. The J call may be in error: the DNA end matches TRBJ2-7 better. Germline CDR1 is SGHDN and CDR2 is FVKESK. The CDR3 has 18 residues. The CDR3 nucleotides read TGTGCCAGCAGCCAAGGGTACGGTAGAGTTAGTAGCTCCTACGAGCAGTACTTC. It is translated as CASSQGYGRVSSSYEQYF.

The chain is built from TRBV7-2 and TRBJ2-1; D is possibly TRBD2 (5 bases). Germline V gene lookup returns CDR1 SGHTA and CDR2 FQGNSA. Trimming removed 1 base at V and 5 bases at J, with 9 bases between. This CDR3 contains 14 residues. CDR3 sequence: CASSLGPGNNEQFF. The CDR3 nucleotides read TGTGCCAGCAGCTTAGGTCCGGGGAACAATGAGCAGTTCTTC.

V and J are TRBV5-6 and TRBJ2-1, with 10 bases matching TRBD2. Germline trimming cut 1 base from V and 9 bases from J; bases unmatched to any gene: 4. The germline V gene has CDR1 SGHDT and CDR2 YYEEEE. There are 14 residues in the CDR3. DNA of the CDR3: TGTGCCAGCAGCTTGAGCGGGGGGGCTCTTGAGCAGTTCTTC. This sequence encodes CASSLSGGALEQFF.

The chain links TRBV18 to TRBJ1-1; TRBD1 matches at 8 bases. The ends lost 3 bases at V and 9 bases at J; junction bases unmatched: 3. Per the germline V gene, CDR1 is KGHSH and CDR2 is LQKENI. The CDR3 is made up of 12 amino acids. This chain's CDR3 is CASSPDREKAFF. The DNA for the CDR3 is TGTGCCAGCTCACCGGACAGGGAAAAAGCTTTCTTT.

The CDR3 nucleotides read TGTGCCTGGAGTGTAGACAGGGTCCTTGCAGGGTCACCCCTCCACTTT. Translating it yields CAWSVDRVLAGSPLHF. This chain links TRBV30 with TRBJ1-6, with 7 bases lining up with TRBD1. Germline-derived CDR1 and CDR2 are GTSNPN and SVGIG (reference sequence). This CDR3 is 16 amino acids long. The V gene end was trimmed by 0 bases and the J gene end by 10 bases; junction bases not matched to a gene: 12.

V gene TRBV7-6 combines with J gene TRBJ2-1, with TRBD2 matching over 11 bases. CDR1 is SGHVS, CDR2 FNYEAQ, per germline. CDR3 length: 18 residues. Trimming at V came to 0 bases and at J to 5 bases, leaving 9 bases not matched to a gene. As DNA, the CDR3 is TGTGCCAGCAGCTTAGCCGATACCCTAGCGGGGGGCCACAATGAGCAGTTCTTC. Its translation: CASSLADTLAGGHNEQFF.

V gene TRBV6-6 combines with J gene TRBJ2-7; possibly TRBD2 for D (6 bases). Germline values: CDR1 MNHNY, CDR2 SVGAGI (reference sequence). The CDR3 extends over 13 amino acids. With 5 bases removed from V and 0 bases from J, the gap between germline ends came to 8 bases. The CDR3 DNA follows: TGTGCCAGCAGTCCGGGACTCTCCTACGAGCAGTACTTC. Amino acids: CASSPGLSYEQYF.

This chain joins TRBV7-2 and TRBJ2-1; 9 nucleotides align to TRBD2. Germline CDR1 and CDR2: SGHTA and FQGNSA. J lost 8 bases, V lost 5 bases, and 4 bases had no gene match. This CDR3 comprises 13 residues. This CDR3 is CASSEGLADEQFF. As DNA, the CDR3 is TGTGCCAGCAGCGAGGGACTAGCCGATGAGCAGTTCTTC.

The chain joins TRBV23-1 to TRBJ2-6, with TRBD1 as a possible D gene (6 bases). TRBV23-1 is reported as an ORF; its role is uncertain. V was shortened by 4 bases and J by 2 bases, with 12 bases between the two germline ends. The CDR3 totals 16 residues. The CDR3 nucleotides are TGCGCCAGCAGTCTCAGGGGTCCGGCTGGGGCCAACGTCCTGACTTTC. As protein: CASSLRGPAGANVLTF.

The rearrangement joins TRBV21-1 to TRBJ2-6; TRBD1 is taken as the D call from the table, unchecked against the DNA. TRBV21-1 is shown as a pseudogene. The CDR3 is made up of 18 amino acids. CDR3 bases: TGTGCCAGCAGCAGCCTGACAGGGTCCTACTCTGGGGCCAACGTCCTGACTTTC. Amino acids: CASSSLTGSYSGANVLTF.

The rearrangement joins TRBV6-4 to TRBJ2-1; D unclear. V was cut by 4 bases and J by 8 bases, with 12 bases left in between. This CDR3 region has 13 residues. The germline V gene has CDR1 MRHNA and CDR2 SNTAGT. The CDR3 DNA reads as TGTGCCAGCAGTGCGACGGGTAGAGATGAGCAGTTCTTC. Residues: CASSATGRDEQFF.

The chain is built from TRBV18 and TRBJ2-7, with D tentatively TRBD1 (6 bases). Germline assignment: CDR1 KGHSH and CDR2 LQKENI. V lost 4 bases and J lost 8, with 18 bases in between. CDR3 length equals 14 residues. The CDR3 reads CASSHPDRRYQQYF. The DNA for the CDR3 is TGTGCCAGCTCACACCCGGACAGAAGATATCAGCAGTACTTC.

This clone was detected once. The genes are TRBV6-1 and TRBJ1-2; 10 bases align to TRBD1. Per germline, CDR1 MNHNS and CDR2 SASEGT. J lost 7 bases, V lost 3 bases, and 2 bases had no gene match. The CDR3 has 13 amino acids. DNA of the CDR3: TGTGCCAGCAGTGATCGGGACAGGGGTGGCTACACCTTC. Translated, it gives CASSDRDRGGYTF.

CDR3 sequence: CASSLDGGSGQFF. The DNA of the CDR3 is TGTGCCAGCAGCTTAGATGGAGGATCGGGGCAGTTCTTC. V gene TRBV7-9 combines with J gene TRBJ2-1; possibly TRBD2 for D (5 bases). The germline V gene encodes CDR1 SEHNR and CDR2 FQNEAQ (reference sequence). Trimming pared 1 base from V and 12 bases from J, leaving 13 bases between. The CDR3 has 13 amino acids.

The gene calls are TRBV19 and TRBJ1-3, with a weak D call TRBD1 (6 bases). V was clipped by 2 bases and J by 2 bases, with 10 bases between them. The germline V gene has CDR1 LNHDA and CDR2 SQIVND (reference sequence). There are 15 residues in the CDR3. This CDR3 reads CASSILDSAGNTIYF. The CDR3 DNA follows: TGTGCCAGTAGTATACTGGACAGCGCTGGAAACACCATATATTTT.

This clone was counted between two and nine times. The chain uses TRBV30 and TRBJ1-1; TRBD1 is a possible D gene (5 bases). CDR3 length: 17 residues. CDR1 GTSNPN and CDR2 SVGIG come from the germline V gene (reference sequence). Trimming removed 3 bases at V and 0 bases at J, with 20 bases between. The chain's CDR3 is CAWSSGSRGVMNTEAFF. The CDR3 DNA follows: TGTGCCTGGAGCTCCGGGTCGCGGGGGGTCATGAACACTGAAGCTTTCTTT.

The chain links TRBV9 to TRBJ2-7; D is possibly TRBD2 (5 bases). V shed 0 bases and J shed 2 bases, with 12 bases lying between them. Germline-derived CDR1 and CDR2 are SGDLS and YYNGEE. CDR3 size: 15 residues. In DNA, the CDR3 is TGTGCCAGCAGCGTAGGTCGAGGGCCAACCTACGAGCAGTACTTC. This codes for CASSVGRGPTYEQYF.

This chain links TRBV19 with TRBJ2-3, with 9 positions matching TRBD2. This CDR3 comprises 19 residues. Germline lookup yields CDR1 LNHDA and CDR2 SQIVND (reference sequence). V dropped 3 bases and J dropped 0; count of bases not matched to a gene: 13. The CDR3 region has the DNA TGTGCCAGTAGTATGGGTAGCGGGGGCCATCCTCCTAGCACAGATACGCAGTATTTT. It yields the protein CASSMGSGGHPPSTDTQYF.